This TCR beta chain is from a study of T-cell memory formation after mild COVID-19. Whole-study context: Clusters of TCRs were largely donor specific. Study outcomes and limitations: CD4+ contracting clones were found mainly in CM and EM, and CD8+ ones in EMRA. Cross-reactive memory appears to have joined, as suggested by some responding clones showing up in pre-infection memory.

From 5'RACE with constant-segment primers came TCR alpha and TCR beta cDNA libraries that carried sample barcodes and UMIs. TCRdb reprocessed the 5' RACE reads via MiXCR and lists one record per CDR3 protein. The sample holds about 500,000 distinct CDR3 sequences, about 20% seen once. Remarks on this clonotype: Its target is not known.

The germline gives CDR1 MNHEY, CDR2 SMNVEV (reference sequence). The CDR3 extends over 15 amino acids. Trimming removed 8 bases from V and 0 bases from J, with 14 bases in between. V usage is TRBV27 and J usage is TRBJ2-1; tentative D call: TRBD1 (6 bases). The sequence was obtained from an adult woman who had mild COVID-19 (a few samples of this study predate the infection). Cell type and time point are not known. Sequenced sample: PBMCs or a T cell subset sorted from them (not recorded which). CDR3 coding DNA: TGTGCCAGCGAGGACAGACTGAGCTCCTACAATGAGCAGTTCTTC. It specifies CASEDRLSSYNEQFF.